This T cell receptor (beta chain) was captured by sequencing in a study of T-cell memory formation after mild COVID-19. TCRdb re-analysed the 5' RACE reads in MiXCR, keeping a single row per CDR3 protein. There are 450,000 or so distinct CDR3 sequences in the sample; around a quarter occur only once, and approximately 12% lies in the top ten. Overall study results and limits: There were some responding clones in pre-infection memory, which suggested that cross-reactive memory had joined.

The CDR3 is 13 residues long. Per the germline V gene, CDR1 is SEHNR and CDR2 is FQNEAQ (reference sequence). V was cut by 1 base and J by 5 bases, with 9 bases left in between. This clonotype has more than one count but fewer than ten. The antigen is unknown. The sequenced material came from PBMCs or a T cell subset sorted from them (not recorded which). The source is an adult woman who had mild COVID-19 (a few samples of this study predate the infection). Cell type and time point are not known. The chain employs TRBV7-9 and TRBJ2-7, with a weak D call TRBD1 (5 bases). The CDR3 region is CASSLEGWDEQYF. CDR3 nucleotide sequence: TGTGCCAGCAGCTTAGAGGGGTGGGACGAGCAGTACTTC.